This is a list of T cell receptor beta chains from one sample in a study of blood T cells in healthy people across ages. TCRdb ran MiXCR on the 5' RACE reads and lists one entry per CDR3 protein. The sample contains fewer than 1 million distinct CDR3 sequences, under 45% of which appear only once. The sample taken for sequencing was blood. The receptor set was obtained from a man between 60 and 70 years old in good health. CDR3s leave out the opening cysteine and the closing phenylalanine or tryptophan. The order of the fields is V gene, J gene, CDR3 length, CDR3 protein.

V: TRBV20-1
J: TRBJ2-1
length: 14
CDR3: SARVLLASGYNEQF

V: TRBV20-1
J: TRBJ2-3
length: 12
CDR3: SAHLAGFTDTQY

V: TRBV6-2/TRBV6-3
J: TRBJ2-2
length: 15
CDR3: ASSSIDRGPNTGELF

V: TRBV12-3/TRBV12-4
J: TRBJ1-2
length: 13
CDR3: ASSLRGEIKGSYT

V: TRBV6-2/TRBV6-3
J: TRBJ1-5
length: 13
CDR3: ASVGPGRFDQPQH

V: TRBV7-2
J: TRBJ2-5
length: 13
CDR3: ASRRLAGDGETQY

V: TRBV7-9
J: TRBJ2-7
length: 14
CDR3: ASSLGPSGGAYEQY

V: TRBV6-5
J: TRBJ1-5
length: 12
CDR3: ASRADRGHQPQH

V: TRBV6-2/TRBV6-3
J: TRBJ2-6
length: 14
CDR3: ASGRETPSGANVLT

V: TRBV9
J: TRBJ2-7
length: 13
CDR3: ASSVGHTLSYEQY

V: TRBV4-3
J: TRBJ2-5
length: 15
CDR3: ASSQSSAAEFAETQY

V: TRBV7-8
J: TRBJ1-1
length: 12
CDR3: ASSSRGSRTEAF

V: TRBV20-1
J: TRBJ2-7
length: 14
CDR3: SAPRGFGQPSYEQY

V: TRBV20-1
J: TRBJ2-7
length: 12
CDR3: SASGTSAAYEQY

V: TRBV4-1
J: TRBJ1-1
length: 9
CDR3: ASSQEREAF

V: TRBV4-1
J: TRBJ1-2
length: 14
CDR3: ASSQDLPTVNYGYT

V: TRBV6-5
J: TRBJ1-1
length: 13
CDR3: ASSLRGTGATEAF

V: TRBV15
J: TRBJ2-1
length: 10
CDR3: ATSRVGNEQF

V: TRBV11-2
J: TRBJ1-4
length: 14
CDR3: ASSPLGRQTNEKLF

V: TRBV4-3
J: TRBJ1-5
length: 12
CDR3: ASSQGRGDQPQH

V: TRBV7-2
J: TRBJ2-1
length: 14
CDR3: ASSLGTGSDIGEQF

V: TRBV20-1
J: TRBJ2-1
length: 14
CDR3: SAHPLGGSSYNEQF

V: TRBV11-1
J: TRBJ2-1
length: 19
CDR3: ASSPPLGMTSGGPSYNEQF

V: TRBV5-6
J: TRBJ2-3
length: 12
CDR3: ASSLVRLTDTQY

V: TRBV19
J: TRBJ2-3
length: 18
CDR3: ASSIQNLRTSGGSTDTQY

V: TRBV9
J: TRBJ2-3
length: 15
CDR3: ASSGGETGGVTDTQY

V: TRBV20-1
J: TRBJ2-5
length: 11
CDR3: SAIERGVETQY

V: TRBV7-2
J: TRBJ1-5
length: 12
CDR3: ASSQRGGWQPQH

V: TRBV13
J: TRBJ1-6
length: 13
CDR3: ASSSWSGGNSPLH

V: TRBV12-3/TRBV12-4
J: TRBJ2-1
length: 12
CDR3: ASSTGSGDNEQF

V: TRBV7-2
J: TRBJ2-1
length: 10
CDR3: ASSLLIDEQF

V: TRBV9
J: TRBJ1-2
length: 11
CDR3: ASTPGQNYGYT

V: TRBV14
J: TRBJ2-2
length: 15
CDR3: ASSQRAGTANTGELF

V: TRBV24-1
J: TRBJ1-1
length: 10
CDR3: ALQGADTEAF

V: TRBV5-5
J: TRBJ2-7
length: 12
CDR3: AGSSDGKTYEQY

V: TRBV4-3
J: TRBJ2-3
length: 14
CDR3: ASSQVFASGADTQY

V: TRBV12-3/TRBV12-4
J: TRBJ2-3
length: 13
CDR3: ASSLRSGGPRTQY

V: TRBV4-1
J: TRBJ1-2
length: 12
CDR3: ASSQTRGAYGYT

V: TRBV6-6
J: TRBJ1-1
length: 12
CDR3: ASSHRAMNTEAF

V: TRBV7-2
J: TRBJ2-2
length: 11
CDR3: ASSLRVPGELF